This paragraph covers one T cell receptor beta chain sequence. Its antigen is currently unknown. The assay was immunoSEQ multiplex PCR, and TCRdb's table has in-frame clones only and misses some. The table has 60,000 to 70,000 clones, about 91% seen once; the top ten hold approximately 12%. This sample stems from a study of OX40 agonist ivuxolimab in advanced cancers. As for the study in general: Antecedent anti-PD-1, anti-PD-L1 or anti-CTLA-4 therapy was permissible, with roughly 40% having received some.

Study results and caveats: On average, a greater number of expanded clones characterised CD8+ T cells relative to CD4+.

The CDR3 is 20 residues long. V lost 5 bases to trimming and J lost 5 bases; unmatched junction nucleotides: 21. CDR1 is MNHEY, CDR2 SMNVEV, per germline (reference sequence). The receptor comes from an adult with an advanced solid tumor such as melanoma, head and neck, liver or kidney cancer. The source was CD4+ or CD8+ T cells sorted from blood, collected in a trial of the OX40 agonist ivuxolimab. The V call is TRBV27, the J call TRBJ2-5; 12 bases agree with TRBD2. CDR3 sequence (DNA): TGTGCCAGCAGTGAATATATCCCATCTAGCGGGGGGGCGGTGTGGGAGACCCAGTACTTC. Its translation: CASSEYIPSSGGAVWETQYF.